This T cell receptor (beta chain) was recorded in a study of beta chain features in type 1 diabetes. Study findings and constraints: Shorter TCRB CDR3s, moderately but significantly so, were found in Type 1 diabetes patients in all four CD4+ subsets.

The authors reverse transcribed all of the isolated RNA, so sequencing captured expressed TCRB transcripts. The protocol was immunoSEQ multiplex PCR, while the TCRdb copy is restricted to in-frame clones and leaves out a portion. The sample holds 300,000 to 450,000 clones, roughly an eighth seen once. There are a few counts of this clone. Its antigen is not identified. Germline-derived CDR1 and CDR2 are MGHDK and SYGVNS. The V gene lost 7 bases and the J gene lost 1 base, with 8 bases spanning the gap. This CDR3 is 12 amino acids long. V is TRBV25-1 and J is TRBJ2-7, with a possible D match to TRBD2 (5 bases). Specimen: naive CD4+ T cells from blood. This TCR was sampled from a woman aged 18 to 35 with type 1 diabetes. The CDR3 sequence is CASMDFSYEQYF. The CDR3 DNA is TGTGCCAGCATGGACTTTTCCTACGAGCAGTACTTC.